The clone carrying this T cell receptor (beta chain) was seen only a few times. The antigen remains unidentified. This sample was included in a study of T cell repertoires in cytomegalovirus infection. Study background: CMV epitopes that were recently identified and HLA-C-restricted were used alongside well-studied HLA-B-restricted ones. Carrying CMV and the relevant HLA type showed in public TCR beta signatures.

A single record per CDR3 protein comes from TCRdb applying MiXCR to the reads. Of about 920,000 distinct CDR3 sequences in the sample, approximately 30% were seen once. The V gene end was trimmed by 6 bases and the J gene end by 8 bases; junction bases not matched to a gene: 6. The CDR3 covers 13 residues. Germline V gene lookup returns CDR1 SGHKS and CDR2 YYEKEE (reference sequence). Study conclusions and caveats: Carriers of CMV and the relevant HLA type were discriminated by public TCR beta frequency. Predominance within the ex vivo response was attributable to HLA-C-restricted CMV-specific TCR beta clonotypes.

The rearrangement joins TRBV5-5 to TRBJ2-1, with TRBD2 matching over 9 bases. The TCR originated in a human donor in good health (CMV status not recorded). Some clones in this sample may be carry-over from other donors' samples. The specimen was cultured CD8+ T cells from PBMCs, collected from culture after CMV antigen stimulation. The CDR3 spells CASKAGGLHEQFF. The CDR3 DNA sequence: TGTGCCAGCAAAGCGGGGGGTCTTCATGAGCAGTTCTTC.